These 10 T cell receptor beta chains share one sample of origin, sequenced in a study of T-cell memory formation after mild COVID-19. TCRdb reprocessed the 5' RACE reads with MiXCR, giving one entry per CDR3 protein. The sample consists of about 600,000 distinct CDR3 sequences, less than 25% of them appearing once. Sequenced input: PBMCs or a T cell subset sorted from them (not recorded which). The receptors derive from an adult woman who had mild COVID-19 (a few samples of this study predate the infection). Cell type and time point are not known.

This clonotype was found a few times. The chain is built from TRBV19 and TRBJ2-2; 7 bases are shared with TRBD2. After removal of 9 bases from V and 9 bases from J, the junction contained 4 bases not matched to a gene. Germline V gives CDR1 LNHDA, CDR2 SQIVND (reference sequence). The CDR3 length is 11 residues. The CDR3 protein is CASSGARELFF. The CDR3 nucleotides are TGTGCCAGCAGCGGGGCCAGGGAGCTGTTTTTT.

The V call is TRBV20-1, the J call TRBJ2-1, with 11 bases lining up with TRBD2. The CDR3 consists of 14 residues. The V gene end was trimmed by 6 bases and the J gene end by 6 bases; junction bases not matched to a gene: 7. CDR1 and CDR2 (germline): DFQATT, SNEGSKA (reference sequence). CDR3 DNA: TGCAGTGCACCGGGACTAGCGGACTTCAATGAGCAGTTCTTC. It specifies CSAPGLADFNEQFF.

This clonotype has at least ten counts. V usage is TRBV6-4 and J usage is TRBJ2-1; 10 nucleotides align to TRBD1. This CDR3 is 15 amino acids long. The J segment lost 8 bases and the V segment lost 5 bases, leaving 9 bases of the junction unmatched. Germline values: CDR1 MRHNA, CDR2 SNTAGT. The CDR3 reads CASSPGTGDWDEQFF. The CDR3 bases are TGTGCCAGCAGTCCGGGGACAGGGGATTGGGATGAGCAGTTCTTC.

CDR3 sequence: CASSYTRGRTSYEQYF. The CDR3 coding sequence is TGTGCCAGCAGTTACACCCGGGGCAGAACTTCCTACGAGCAGTACTTC. This rearrangement joins TRBV6-2 or TRBV6-3 to TRBJ2-7, with D perhaps matching TRBD1 or TRBD2 (5 bases each). The CDR3 extends over 16 amino acids. CDR1 and CDR2 (germline): MNHEY, SVGEGT. V was shortened by 2 bases and J by 1 base, with 15 bases between the two germline ends.

The gene calls are TRBV5-1 and TRBJ1-5, with D perhaps TRBD1 (5 bases). The germline gives CDR1 SGHRS, CDR2 YFSETQ. This CDR3 has 14 amino acids. The V and J ends lost 4 bases and 7 bases respectively, with 15 bases between them. The CDR3 here is CASSTGDLGQPQHF. CDR3 coding DNA: TGCGCCAGCAGCACCGGGGACCTTGGGCAGCCCCAGCATTTT. Full variable domain (missing parts from reference TRBV5-1 and TRBJ1-5): KAGVTQTPRYLIKTRGQQVTLSCSPISGHRSVSWYQQTPGQGLQFLFEYFSETQRNKGNFPGRFSGRQFSNSRSEMNVSTLELGDSALYLCASSTGDLGQPQHFGDGTRLSIL.

J is TRBJ1-1 and V is TRBV24-1; unclear D gene. V shed 10 bases and J shed 5 bases, with 16 bases lying between them. The CDR3 is 13 amino acids. Germline-derived CDR1 and CDR2 are KGHDR and SFDVKD. The CDR3, as DNA: TGTGCCACGGTGGCACGTCGAGGGACTGAAGCTTTCTTT. Its translation is CATVARRGTEAFF.

The rearrangement joins TRBV10-3 to TRBJ2-5; tentatively, D is TRBD1 (5 bases). The germline V gene has CDR1 ENHRY and CDR2 SYGVKD. V was cut by 2 bases and J by 9 bases, with 13 bases left in between. The CDR3 runs to 13 residues. The CDR3 protein is CAISEGAPWAQYF. CDR3 coding DNA: TGTGCCATCAGTGAGGGGGCCCCATGGGCCCAGTACTTC.

This clonotype was found many times. The rearrangement links TRBV5-5 to TRBJ1-5; 11 nucleotides align to TRBD1. Trimming cost V 3 bases and J 6 bases; bases outside gene matches: 2. Germline CDR1 and CDR2: SGHKS and YYEKEE (reference sequence). This CDR3 region has 14 residues. The chain's CDR3 is CASSSGTGGQPQHF. The CDR3 nucleotides are TGTGCCAGCAGCTCCGGGACAGGGGGTCAGCCCCAGCATTTT.

This clonotype was counted between two and nine times. The rearrangement uses TRBV7-2 and TRBJ2-2; D is undetermined. CDR3 length equals 15 residues. Germline CDR1 and CDR2: SGHTA and FQGNSA. The ends were cut back, 0 bases at V and 3 bases at J, with 8 bases in the middle. CDR3 protein: CASSLASADTGELFF. The CDR3 nucleotides read TGTGCCAGCAGCTTAGCCTCGGCCGACACCGGGGAGCTGTTTTTT.

This rearrangement joins TRBV6-6 to TRBJ1-4, with 9 bases matching TRBD1. Losses at the gene ends were 3 bases for V and 7 bases for J; bases not matched to a gene: 6. The CDR3 covers 15 residues. From germline, CDR1 is MNHNY and CDR2 SVGAGI (reference sequence). CDR3 nucleotide sequence: TGTGCCAGCAGTTATCGGGACAGGGCCGGTGAAAAACTGTTTTTT. It encodes CASSYRDRAGEKLFF.